The sample holds a few counts of the clone carrying this T cell receptor beta chain. Its antigen is unidentified. This sample is drawn from a study of identical twins. MiXCR, run by TCRdb on the 5' RACE reads, gives a single entry per CDR3 protein. The table records 220,000 or so distinct CDR3 sequences, 5.5% to 7% of them present only once. Study findings and constraints: The study found that models underestimated out-of-frame TCR alpha sharing in monozygotic twins.

The germline V gene encodes CDR1 MNHEY and CDR2 SMNVEV (reference sequence). The CDR3 has 14 amino acids. With 0 bases removed from V and 10 bases from J, the gap between germline ends came to 13 bases. These data were also reused for a study on yellow fever vaccine responses in identical twins.

Material: memory (CD45RO+) T cells sorted from blood. The receptor's source is a woman in her late teens or twenties in good health. The chain employs TRBV27 and TRBJ2-1; D is unclear. DNA for the CDR3: TGTGCCAGCAGTTTATCGAGAGCGCTGGGGGAGCAGTTCTTC. Translation: CASSLSRALGEQFF.